The entry that follows covers one T cell receptor beta chain sequence. The antigen remains undetermined. The read ends 3 residues before the CDR3 terminus; that terminus is restored from the germline J gene. The V end was cut by 4 bases, the J end by 0 bases, with 6 bases between. CDR1 is SQVTM and CDR2 is ANQGSEA in the germline V gene. CDR3 length equals 12 residues. Using immunoSEQ multiplex PCR, the repertoire was profiled, and TCRdb retains in-frame clones only, with some absent. The listing records 9,200 or so clones. This specimen comes from a study of T cells in women clearing cervical HPV infection. Study background: Controls gave blood once infection was undetectable; cases at lesion identification.

Study observations and caveats: TRBV6-7 relative abundance averaged about 0.1% in cases and about 0.15% in controls. Unknown T-cell numbers per sample may underlie the richness differences.

The sequence came from a woman aged 18-70 years with a cervical HPV16 infection that either progressed to CIN3+ or cleared (not recorded which). This chain joins TRBV29-1 and TRBJ2-5; D not resolved. Sequenced input: blood buffy coat. CDR3 sequence reads: CSVGAYQETQYF. The CDR3 DNA, read in part, is TGCAGCGTTGGGGCGTACCAAGAGACC.